These 14 T cell receptor beta chains were sequenced from one sample in a study of immune cell composition in non-small cell lung cancer. The normal lung sample lay at least 3 cm, and maximally far, from the tumour. Clones were sequenced by immunoSEQ multiplex PCR, and TCRdb holds only the in-frame ones, with some missing. The table includes fewer than 20,000 clones, 75% to 85% detected once. The same data also contributed to another study, on CD4 T cells in lung cancer.

The sequenced material came from non-adjacent lung tissue. All receptors come from a human donor with non-small cell lung cancer.

The chain employs TRBV9 and TRBJ1-2; 10 bases line up with TRBD1. The J segment lost 8 bases and the V segment lost 4 bases, leaving 11 bases of the junction unmatched. Germline V CDR1 and CDR2: SGDLS, YYNGEE. The length of the CDR3 is 15 residues. The CDR3 DNA reads as TGTGCCAGCAGCCCAAGAGGGGACAGGGGTGTAGGCTACACCTTC. This codes for CASSPRGDRGVGYTF.

The chain carries TRBV29-1 and TRBJ1-1, with D uncertain. The ends were cut back, 7 bases at V and 2 bases at J, with 11 bases in the middle. Germline V lookup: CDR1 SQVTM, CDR2 ANQGSEA. The CDR3 consists of 12 residues. CDR3 DNA: TGCAGCGCCGGGGAGGTAAACACTGAAGCTTTCTTT. Residues: CSAGEVNTEAFF.

The chain has TRBV19 and TRBJ2-2, with 9 bases aligning to TRBD2. Germline V CDR1 and CDR2: LNHDA, SQIVND (reference sequence). Germline trimming cut 7 bases from V and 3 bases from J; bases unmatched to any gene: 6. CDR3 length equals 15 residues. The CDR3 region is CASTETSGYTGELFF. As DNA, the CDR3 is TGTGCCAGTACCGAGACTAGCGGCTACACCGGGGAGCTGTTTTTT. Supplemented by reference TRBV19 and TRBJ2-2, the full variable domain reads DGGITQSPKYLFRKEGQNVTLSCEQNLNHDAMYWYRQDPGQGLRLIYYSQIVNDFQKGDIAEGYSVSREKKESFPLTVTSAQKNPTAFYLCASTETSGYTGELFFGEGSRLTVL.

This chain joins TRBV18 and TRBJ2-7, with 7 bases matching TRBD2. This CDR3 spans 12 amino acids. In germline, CDR1 is KGHSH, CDR2 LQKENI. J lost 7 bases, V lost 8 bases, and 8 bases had no gene match. CDR3 residues: CASREVRGEQYF. DNA of the CDR3: TGTGCCAGCCGGGAGGTCCGAGGGGAGCAGTACTTC. Looking up the rest from reference TRBV18 and TRBJ2-7 gives the full variable domain: NAGVMQNPRHLVRRRGQEARLRCSPMKGHSHVYWYRQLPEEGLKFMVYLQKENIIDESGMPKERFSAEFPKEGPSILRIQQVVRGDSAAYFCASREVRGEQYFGPGTRLTVT.

V is TRBV5-1 and J is TRBJ2-4; 7 bases fit TRBD1. Trimming cost V 4 bases and J 0 bases; bases outside gene matches: 10. This CDR3 has 17 amino acids. In germline, CDR1 is SGHRS, CDR2 YFSETQ. This chain's CDR3 is CASSPGTDNQAKNIQYF. The DNA of the CDR3 is TGCGCCAGCAGCCCCGGGACAGACAACCAAGCCAAAAACATTCAGTACTTC.

The CDR3 sequence: CAWSGIRGAGGYTF. The CDR3 DNA is TGTGCCTGGAGTGGTATTCGGGGGGCGGGTGGCTACACCTTC. The chain recombines TRBV30 with TRBJ1-2; D may be TRBD1 (6 bases). CDR1 is GTSNPN and CDR2 is SVGIG in the germline V gene (reference sequence). This CDR3 contains 14 residues. With 1 base removed from V and 7 bases from J, the gap between germline ends came to 16 bases.

This clone occurred once. The CDR3 protein is CASSYQGGGNTIYF. CDR3 nucleotide sequence: TGTGCCAGCAGTTACCAGGGTGGCGGAAACACCATATATTTT. This chain joins TRBV27 and TRBJ1-3; D possibly corresponds to TRBD1 (5 bases). CDR3 length: 14 residues. Trimming pared 4 bases from V and 4 bases from J, leaving 11 bases between. CDR1 MNHEY and CDR2 SMNVEV come from the germline V gene (reference sequence).

Only one count was recorded for this clone. The chain carries TRBV7-9 and TRBJ2-7, with 9 bases identical to TRBD1. Germline V gives CDR1 SEHNR, CDR2 FQNEAQ (reference sequence). The V and J ends lost 1 base and 1 base, in that order; junction bases with no gene match: 5. This CDR3 has 16 residues. The CDR3 sequence is CASSLGDRVGSYEQYF. CDR3 DNA sequence: TGTGCCAGCAGCTTAGGGGACAGGGTTGGTTCCTACGAGCAGTACTTC.

This clone turned up a few times. This chain's CDR3 is CASSHTATGDNSPLHF. As DNA, the CDR3 is TGCGCCAGCAGCCACACGGCGACAGGAGATAATTCACCCCTCCACTTT. The rearrangement uses TRBV5-1 and TRBJ1-6, with D possibly being TRBD1 (6 bases). The V gene's germline CDR1 is SGHRS and CDR2 YFSETQ. V dropped 4 bases and J dropped 5 bases, with 16 bases sitting between them. CDR3 length: 16 residues.

V and J are TRBV6-5 and TRBJ1-2; 8 bases fit TRBD1. This CDR3 is 13 amino acids long. V dropped 5 bases and J dropped 6; count of bases not matched to a gene: 5. Per germline, CDR1 MNHEY and CDR2 SVGAGI. The CDR3 sequence is CASSQQGGDGYTF. CDR3 sequence (DNA): TGTGCCAGCAGTCAACAGGGGGGCGATGGCTACACCTTC.

This clone was seen a few times. This chain connects TRBV6-5 to TRBJ2-2; D unclear. Germline V CDR1 and CDR2: MNHEY, SVGAGI. V was cut by 2 bases and J by 6 bases, with 4 bases left in between. The CDR3 spans 12 residues. The CDR3 spells CASSYRAGELFF. CDR3 bases: TGTGCCAGCAGTTACCGGGCCGGGGAGCTGTTTTTT.

This sequence joins TRBV15 and TRBJ1-1; 7 bases agree with TRBD1. Germline assignment: CDR1 LNHNV and CDR2 YYDKDF (reference sequence). CDR3 length: 15 residues. J was trimmed by 6 bases and V by 0 bases; bases with no gene match: 7. The CDR3, as DNA: TGTGCCACCAGCAGAGAAACAGGGGAAGGCGCTGAAGCTTTCTTT. This codes for CATSRETGEGAEAFF.

V and J are TRBV6-5 and TRBJ2-7; 8 bases are a match to TRBD1. The CDR3 extends over 12 amino acids. Germline V lookup: CDR1 MNHEY, CDR2 SVGAGI. With V trimmed by 6 bases and J by 3 bases, 1 base remained unmatched. The CDR3 DNA sequence: TGTGCCAGCAGGACAGGGGTCTACGAGCAGTACTTC. This encodes CASRTGVYEQYF.

V and J are TRBV6-1 and TRBJ1-1, with TRBD1 identical over 7 bases. Unmatched junction bases numbered 7, after V lost 2 bases and J lost 4 bases. Germline CDR1 is MNHNS and CDR2 is SASEGT. This CDR3 contains 15 residues. CDR3 coding DNA: TGTGCCAGCAGTGAACGGGAGGCAGGGGGCACTGAAGCTTTCTTT. As protein: CASSEREAGGTEAFF.